One sample yielded the 21 T cell receptor beta chains listed below, sequenced in a study of T cell changes during pregnancy in multiple sclerosis (dated 2019 in TCRdb). The library was produced with the immunoSEQ multiplex PCR assay. TCRdb mirrors the immuneACCESS table, restricted to in-frame sequences. Some clones are absent from its copies; in checked studies, under half trace to an unresolved V gene, and the reason for the others is unknown. Within this sample are about 97,000 clones, with less than 95% of them counted one time only. The ten largest make up roughly 0.79% of the sample. This specimen was peripheral blood, taken in the second trimester of pregnancy. The receptor source for this set is a female donor in good health, enrolled as a control in a pregnancy study.

The chain links TRBV28 to TRBJ2-7; TRBD2 aligns across 10 bases. This CDR3 is 15 amino acids long. Germline CDR1 MDHEN, CDR2 SYDVKM. V lost 5 bases and J lost 4; bases outside the gene matches: 8. The CDR3 sequence: CASSLPTGLAYEQYF. DNA for the CDR3: TGTGCCAGCAGTCTACCTACGGGACTAGCGTACGAGCAGTACTTC.

The chain links TRBV6-1 to TRBJ1-3, with TRBD1 matching 7 bases. The CDR3 consists of 18 residues. The J segment lost 0 bases and the V segment lost 4 bases, leaving 12 bases of the junction unmatched. CDR1 is MNHNS and CDR2 is SASEGT in the germline V gene. CDR3 amino acids: CASSGGAGQPSSGNTIYF. In DNA form, the CDR3 reads TGTGCCAGCAGTGGAGGGGCGGGACAGCCGAGCTCTGGAAACACCATATATTTT.

J is TRBJ2-1 and V is TRBV7-2; D is unresolved. V was pared by 5 bases and J by 3 bases, with 5 bases between. CDR3 length: 12 amino acids. The germline CDR1 and CDR2 sequences are SGHTA and FQGNSA. Written as DNA, the CDR3 is TGTGCCAGCAGCCAGAACTACAATGAGCAGTTCTTC. This gives the protein CASSQNYNEQFF.

The chain couples TRBV9 to TRBJ1-1; D is uncertain. Germline CDR1 is SGDLS and CDR2 is YYNGEE. This CDR3 is 13 amino acids long. Trimming removed 0 bases at V and 5 bases at J, with 8 bases between. The DNA for the CDR3 is TGTGCCAGCAGCGTAGGGGGAGCGACTGAAGCTTTCTTT. Translated, it gives CASSVGGATEAFF.

This sequence joins TRBV28 and TRBJ1-2; D gene ambiguous. The CDR3 is 12 residues long. CDR1 and CDR2 (germline): MDHEN, SYDVKM. V dropped 1 base and J dropped 7 bases, with 7 bases sitting between them. The CDR3 spells CASSLSTVGYTF. The DNA of the CDR3 is TGTGCCAGCAGTTTATCTACTGTTGGCTACACCTTC.

The V call is TRBV28, the J call TRBJ1-1; D unclear. The CDR3 spans 12 residues. The V gene lost 10 bases and the J gene lost 2 bases, with 11 bases spanning the gap. Germline assignment: CDR1 MDHEN and CDR2 SYDVKM. The CDR3 region has the DNA TGTGCCACAAGGACGGGAAACACTGAAGCTTTCTTT. Its translation: CATRTGNTEAFF.

The chain combines TRBV19 with TRBJ1-5, with D possibly TRBD1 on 5 matching bases. Germline CDR1 reads LNHDA; CDR2 reads SQIVND (reference sequence). The CDR3 totals 17 residues. V was trimmed by 0 bases and J by 2 bases, leaving 14 bases between them. The CDR3 protein is CASSIEEGRRGNQPQHF. DNA for the CDR3: TGTGCCAGTAGTATAGAGGAGGGGCGGCGTGGCAATCAGCCCCAGCATTTT.

This chain connects TRBV28 to TRBJ1-6; a weak D match, TRBD1 (6 bases). The V and J ends lost 6 bases and 10 bases respectively, with 19 bases between them. CDR3 length equals 15 residues. Germline assignment: CDR1 MDHEN and CDR2 SYDVKM. CDR3 sequence reads: CASSLIQGPVSPLHF. In nucleotides, the CDR3 is TGTGCCAGCAGCCTAATACAGGGCCCGGTGTCACCCCTCCACTTT.

V usage is TRBV7-2 and J usage is TRBJ2-5; the match to TRBD2 covers 7 bases. The CDR3 totals 14 residues. CDR1 and CDR2 from the germline V gene are SGHTA and FQGNSA. With 2 bases clipped from V and 4 bases from J, the junction kept 4 bases outside the gene matches. This CDR3 reads CASSLRGEGETQYF. CDR3 DNA: TGTGCCAGCAGCTTACGAGGGGAGGGAGAGACCCAGTACTTC.

The chain carries TRBV5-1 and TRBJ2-1, with D possibly being TRBD2 (6 bases). The CDR3 has 15 amino acids. Germline loops: CDR1 SGHRS, CDR2 YFSETQ. Deletions cut 3 bases from V and 2 bases from J, with 12 bases between. CDR3 DNA sequence: TGCGCCAGCAGCTCGGTGGGACTCGCCTACAATGAGCAGTTCTTC. As protein: CASSSVGLAYNEQFF.

A single count supports this clone. This chain uses TRBV5-4 with TRBJ1-1; TRBD1 is a possible D gene (5 bases). Germline CDR1 reads SGHNT; CDR2 reads YYREEE (reference sequence). There are 14 residues in the CDR3. V lost 0 bases to trimming and J lost 0 bases, with 6 bases between them. CDR3 protein: CASSLEGLNTEAFF. The DNA for the CDR3 is TGTGCCAGCAGCTTGGAGGGGTTGAACACTGAAGCTTTCTTT.

The gene calls are TRBV2 and TRBJ1-1; a possible D gene is TRBD1 (5 bases). The CDR3 is 13 residues long. V shed 2 bases and J shed 6 bases, with 10 bases lying between them. From germline, CDR1 is SNHLY and CDR2 FYNNEI. Here the CDR3 DNA reads TGTGCCAGCAGTGAATCGTGGGACTCTGAAGCTTTCTTT. Protein: CASSESWDSEAFF. The full variable domain, in which reference TRBV2 and TRBJ1-1 provide the parts outside the CDR3, is EPEVTQTPSHQVTQMGQEVILRCVPISNHLYFYWYRQILGQKVEFLVSFYNNEISEKSEIFDDQFSVERPDGSNFTLKIRSTKLEDSAMYFCASSESWDSEAFFGQGTRLTVV.

This sequence joins TRBV21-1 and TRBJ1-1; the table's D call, TRBD1, was not checked against the DNA. TRBV21-1 is shown as a pseudogene. This CDR3 is built from 15 residues. CDR3 loop: CASSLKVGRYTEAFF. The CDR3 region has the DNA TGTGCCAGCAGCTTAAAGGTAGGCAGGTACACTGAAGCTTTCTTT.

The chain is built from TRBV7-2 and TRBJ1-1; D is ambiguous. Germline loops: CDR1 SGHTA, CDR2 FQGNSA. This CDR3 is 15 amino acids long. With 3 bases removed from V and 0 bases from J, the gap between germline ends came to 11 bases. Written as DNA, the CDR3 is TGTGCCAGCAGCTTCCTGGGGAGTCTGAACACTGAAGCTTTCTTT. The encoded protein is CASSFLGSLNTEAFF.

This rearrangement joins TRBV15 to TRBJ1-4, with D uncertain. The germline V gene has CDR1 LNHNV and CDR2 YYDKDF (reference sequence). This CDR3 is 13 amino acids long. The ends were cut back, 1 base at V and 8 bases at J, with 8 bases in the middle. CDR3 DNA: TGTGCCACCAGCAGAGGCCCGAGAGAAAAACTGTTTTTT. This sequence encodes CATSRGPREKLFF.

The rearrangement links TRBV19 to TRBJ1-1; D possibly corresponds to TRBD1 (6 bases). This CDR3 has 14 residues. Trimming left V 10 bases short and J 0 bases short, with 15 bases between. Germline values: CDR1 LNHDA, CDR2 SQIVND (reference sequence). This CDR3 reads CATKYRELNTEAFF. In nucleotides, the CDR3 is TGTGCCACTAAGTACAGGGAACTGAACACTGAAGCTTTCTTT.

This clone was seen a single time. This chain joins TRBV12-5 and TRBJ1-1; D may be TRBD1 (6 bases). Germline CDR1 and CDR2: LGHNT and FRNRAP. CDR3 length: 13 residues. V lost 5 bases, J lost 8 bases, and 15 bases lay in between. CDR3 amino acids: CASGKETGVEAFF. CDR3 nucleotide sequence: TGTGCTAGTGGTAAAGAGACAGGAGTCGAAGCTTTCTTT.

The V and J genes are TRBV5-1 and TRBJ2-3; a possible D gene is TRBD1 (5 bases). CDR1 and CDR2 from the germline V gene are SGHRS and YFSETQ. The CDR3 extends over 15 amino acids. V lost 4 bases and J lost 0, with 12 bases in between. Here the CDR3 DNA reads TGCGCCAGCAGCCCCGTTGACAGAAGCACAGATACGCAGTATTTT. Translating gives CASSPVDRSTDTQYF.

This rearrangement joins TRBV28 to TRBJ1-2; D possibly corresponds to TRBD1 (5 bases). V was pared by 5 bases and J by 0 bases, with 13 bases between. The CDR3 is made up of 15 amino acids. CDR1 is MDHEN, CDR2 SYDVKM, per germline. CDR3 bases: TGTGCCAGCAGTACCCAAGGGGCCTCTAACTATGGCTACACCTTC. Its translation is CASSTQGASNYGYTF.

This clone was seen only once. The CDR3 sequence: CATSTQGAGGANVLTF. The DNA for the CDR3 is TGTGCCACCAGCACCCAGGGGGCAGGAGGGGCCAACGTCCTGACTTTC. The gene calls are TRBV15 and TRBJ2-6; 8 bases fit TRBD1. The germline V gene encodes CDR1 LNHNV and CDR2 YYDKDF (reference sequence). Unmatched junction bases numbered 6, after V lost 4 bases and J lost 4 bases. The CDR3 runs to 16 residues.

The rearrangement uses TRBV27 and TRBJ1-5, with D possibly TRBD1 on 5 matching bases. V lost 0 bases to trimming and J lost 6 bases, with 18 bases between them. Germline V gene sequence: CDR1 MNHEY, CDR2 SMNVEV (reference sequence). The CDR3 covers 17 residues. In DNA form, the CDR3 reads TGTGCCAGCAGTTTATCGAGGCTTGGAGGGGAGCCTCAGCCCCAGCATTTT. Its translation is CASSLSRLGGEPQPQHF.